The sequence of this T cell receptor (beta chain) was determined in a study of blood T cell repertoires in COVID-19. Study-wide context: Sites in the United States, Italy and Spain provided acute and convalescent COVID-19 samples. The cDNA or gDNA used as material had been derived from T cells, B-cell-depleted T cells, or PBMCs.

CDR3 length: 14 residues. From germline, CDR1 is MDHEN and CDR2 SYDVKM. V was pared by 8 bases and J by 1 base, with 15 bases between. As originally analysed: How many nucleated cells were present was estimated from reference gene primer amplification. The assay was immunoSEQ multiplex PCR, and TCRdb's table has in-frame clones only and misses some. From that table come the V and J calls and clone size; the DNA was used to work out D and trimming. This table holds about 200,000 clones, 80% to 90% found once. This clone came up once. V usage is TRBV28 and J usage is TRBJ2-7, with TRBD2 as a possible D gene (7 bases). Material for sequencing was peripheral blood. The sequence derives from a woman aged 45 to 65 with active or convalescent COVID-19. CDR3 nucleotide sequence: TGTGCCAGCGAGGGGGGGAGTTCTTCCTACGAGCAGTACGTC. It yields the protein CASEGGSSSYEQYV.